This T cell receptor (beta chain) was documented in a study of blood T cell repertoires in COVID-19. Sequencing used immunoSEQ multiplex PCR; TCRdb keeps in-frame clones, though not all of them. The table lists about 250,000 clones, roughly four fifths of them singletons. Allocation to cohorts depended on clinical history reported by the participants. The sample taken for sequencing was PBMCs or T cells enriched from blood (not recorded which). The receptor's source is a woman aged 40 to 50 who had been exposed to COVID-19.

The chain's CDR3 is CASSLGGSPLHF. CDR3 nucleotides: TGCGCCAGCAGCTTGGGAGGGTCACCCCTCCACTTT. V gene TRBV5-1 combines with J gene TRBJ1-6; D not certain. The CDR3 has 12 residues. CDR1 is SGHRS, CDR2 YFSETQ, per germline. The V end lost 0 bases, the J end lost 10 bases, and 5 bases lay between the germline ends. The full variable domain, with the rest looked up from reference TRBV5-1 and TRBJ1-6, is KAGVTQTPRYLIKTRGQQVTLSCSPISGHRSVSWYQQTPGQGLQFLFEYFSETQRNKGNFPGRFSGRQFSNSRSEMNVSTLELGDSALYLCASSLGGSPLHFGNGTRLTVT.